Reported below is one T cell receptor (beta chain). The data are from a study of blood T cell repertoires in COVID-19. About the research overall: The samples span acute and convalescent COVID-19 from the United States, Italy and Spain. The cDNA or gDNA used as material had been derived from T cells, B-cell-depleted T cells, or PBMCs.

Germline CDR1 and CDR2: MNHNS and SASEGT. Trimming took off 4 bases at V and 10 bases at J, with 20 bases between the two ends. The CDR3 extends over 16 amino acids. Authors' methods: Reference gene primer amplification gave nucleated cell count estimates. Some clones are missing from TCRdb's copy, which holds only in-frame ones; the method was immunoSEQ multiplex PCR. V and J calls and clone size follow that table, whereas D and trimming were derived from the DNA. The data hold roughly 74,000 clones, with 84% observed a single time. The V call is TRBV6-1, the J call TRBJ1-6, with D uncertain. This clonotype was sampled from a man between 65 and 79 years old with acute or convalescent COVID-19. Sequenced input: peripheral blood. The CDR3 sequence: CASSAKAGWEASPLHF. CDR3 sequence (DNA): TGTGCCAGCAGTGCAAAGGCGGGGTGGGAAGCCTCACCCCTCCACTTT.